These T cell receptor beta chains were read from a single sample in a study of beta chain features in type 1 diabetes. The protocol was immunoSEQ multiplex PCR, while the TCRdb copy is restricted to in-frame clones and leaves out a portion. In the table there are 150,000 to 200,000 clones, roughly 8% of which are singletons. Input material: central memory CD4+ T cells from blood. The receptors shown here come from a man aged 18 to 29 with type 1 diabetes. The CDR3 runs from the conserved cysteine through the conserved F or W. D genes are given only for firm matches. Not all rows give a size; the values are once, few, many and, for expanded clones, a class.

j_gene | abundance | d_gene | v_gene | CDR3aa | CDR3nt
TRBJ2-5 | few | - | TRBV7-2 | CASSPRGETQYF | TGTGCCAGCAGCCCTAGGGGGGAGACCCAGTACTTC
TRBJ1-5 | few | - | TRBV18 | CASSSHSGQPQHF | TGTGCCAGCTCATCCCATTCCGGTCAGCCCCAGCATTTT
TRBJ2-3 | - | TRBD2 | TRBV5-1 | CASSFGAGGADTQYF | TGCGCCAGCAGCTTTGGCGCGGGGGGGGCAGATACGCAGTATTTT
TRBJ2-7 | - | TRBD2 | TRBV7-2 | CASSLTSGSYEQYF | TGTGCCAGCAGCTTAACTAGCGGGAGCTACGAGCAGTACTTC
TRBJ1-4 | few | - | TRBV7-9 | CASSLVWSEKLFF | TGTGCCAGCAGCTTAGTGTGGAGTGAAAAACTGTTTTTT
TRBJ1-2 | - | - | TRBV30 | CAWSVLGSGGYTF | TGTGCCTGGAGTGTACTAGGGTCAGGCGGCTACACCTTC
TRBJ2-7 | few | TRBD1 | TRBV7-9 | CASSSPSQGGYEQYF | TGTGCCAGCAGCTCGCCGTCACAGGGGGGCTACGAGCAGTACTTC
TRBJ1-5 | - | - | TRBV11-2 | CASSQSNQPQHF | TGTGCCAGCAGCCAAAGCAATCAGCCCCAGCATTTT
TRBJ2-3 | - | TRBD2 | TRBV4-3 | CASSFGLDPDTQYF | TGCGCCAGCAGCTTTGGACTAGACCCAGATACGCAGTATTTT
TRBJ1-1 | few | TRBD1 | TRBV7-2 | CASLTGYNTEAFF | TGTGCCAGCCTGACAGGGTACAACACTGAAGCTTTCTTT
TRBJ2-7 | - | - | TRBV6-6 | CASTLGLRYEQYF | TGTGCCAGCACCCTTGGACTTCGCTACGAGCAGTACTTC
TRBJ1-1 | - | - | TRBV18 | CASSPGHSEAFF | TGTGCCAGCTCACCAGGGCACTCTGAAGCTTTCTTT
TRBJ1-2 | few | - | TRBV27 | CASSSSTHYGYTF | TGTGCCAGCAGTTCCTCCACACACTATGGCTACACCTTC
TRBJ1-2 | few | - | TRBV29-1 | CSVTPGHNYGYTF | TGCAGCGTTACACCGGGACACAACTATGGCTACACCTTC
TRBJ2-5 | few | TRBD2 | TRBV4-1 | CASSRLAGKETQYF | TGCGCCAGCAGCCGACTAGCGGGGAAAGAGACCCAGTACTTC
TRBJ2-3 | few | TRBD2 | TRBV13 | CASRHTGTSGSQQYF | TGTGCCAGCCGTCACACCGGGACTAGCGGTAGCCAGCAGTATTTT
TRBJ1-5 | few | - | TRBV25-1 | CASSEVYSNQPQHF | TGTGCCAGCAGTGAAGTTTATAGCAATCAGCCCCAGCATTTT
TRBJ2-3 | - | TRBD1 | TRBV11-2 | CASSLGGTGFGDTQYF | TGTGCCAGCAGCTTAGGCGGGACAGGGTTCGGAGATACGCAGTATTTT
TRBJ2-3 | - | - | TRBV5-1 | CASSLAPDTDTQYF | TGCGCCAGCAGCTTGGCGCCAGACACAGATACGCAGTATTTT
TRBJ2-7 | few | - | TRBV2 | CASREGPSSGYEQYF | TGTGCCAGCAGGGAGGGTCCAAGTTCGGGTTACGAGCAGTACTTC
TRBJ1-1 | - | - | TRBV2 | CARKRTVNTEAFF | TGTGCCAGAAAAAGAACTGTGAACACTGAAGCTTTCTTT
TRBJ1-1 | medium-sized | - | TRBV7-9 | CASSLWEASVGGAFF | TGTGCCAGCAGCTTATGGGAGGCGTCGGTTGGCGGAGCTTTCTTT
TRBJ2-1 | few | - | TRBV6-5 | CASSSLLGARLYEQFF | TGTGCCAGCAGTTCCCTGCTGGGTGCGCGGTTGTATGAGCAGTTCTTC
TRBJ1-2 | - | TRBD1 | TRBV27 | CASSLGQGADYYGYTF | TGTGCCAGCAGTTTAGGACAGGGGGCGGACTACTATGGCTACACCTTC
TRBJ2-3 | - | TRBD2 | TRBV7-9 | CASSRSGGGLDTQYF | TGTGCCAGCAGCCGAAGCGGGGGGGGCCTAGATACGCAGTATTTT
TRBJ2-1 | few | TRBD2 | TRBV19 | CASSSGTSGYNEQFF | TGTGCCAGTAGTTCCGGGACTAGCGGCTACAATGAGCAGTTCTTC
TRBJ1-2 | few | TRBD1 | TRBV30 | CAWSRDSYGYTF | TGTGCCTGGAGCCGGGACAGCTATGGCTACACCTTC
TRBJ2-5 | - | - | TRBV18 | CASSPTPLVRQGETQYF | TGTGCCAGCTCACCCACACCCTTGGTACGCCAGGGAGAGACCCAGTACTTC
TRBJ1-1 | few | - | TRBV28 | CASSLGGAEAFF | TGTGCCAGCAGTTTGGGGGGAGCTGAAGCTTTCTTT
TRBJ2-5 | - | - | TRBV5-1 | CASSTQVSQQETQYF | TGCGCCAGCAGCACGCAGGTGTCACAGCAAGAGACCCAGTACTTC
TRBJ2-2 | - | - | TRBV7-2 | CASSSDYNGELFF | TGTGCCAGCAGCTCCGATTACAACGGGGAGCTGTTTTTT
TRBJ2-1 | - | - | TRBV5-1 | CASSPSLSSYNEQFF | TGCGCCAGCAGCCCATCCCTTAGCTCCTACAATGAGCAGTTCTTC
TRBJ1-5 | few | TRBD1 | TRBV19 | CASSIGDSLPQHF | TGTGCCAGTAGTATTGGGGACAGCCTGCCCCAGCATTTT
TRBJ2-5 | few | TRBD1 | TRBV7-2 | CASAGQGQETQYF | TGTGCCAGCGCCGGACAGGGCCAAGAGACCCAGTACTTC
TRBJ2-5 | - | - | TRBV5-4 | CASSLTMEKTQYF | TGTGCCAGCAGCTTGACCATGGAGAAGACCCAGTACTTC
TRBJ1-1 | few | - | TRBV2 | CASSGQGWGTEAFF | TGTGCCAGCAGTGGTCAGGGCTGGGGAACTGAAGCTTTCTTT
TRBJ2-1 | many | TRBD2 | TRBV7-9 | CASSLGLAGTLEQFF | TGTGCCAGCAGCTTAGGGCTAGCGGGGACTCTTGAGCAGTTCTTC
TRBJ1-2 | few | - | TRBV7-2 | CASSLWAGRGGNGYTF | TGTGCCAGCAGCTTATGGGCGGGGCGCGGTGGTAATGGCTACACCTTC
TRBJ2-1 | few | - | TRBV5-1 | CASSLGQGYEQFF | TGCGCCAGCAGCCTGGGGCAGGGGTATGAGCAGTTCTTC
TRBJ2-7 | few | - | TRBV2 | CASSDPPLGSYEQYF | TGTGCCAGCAGTGACCCCCCGTTAGGGAGTTACGAGCAGTACTTC
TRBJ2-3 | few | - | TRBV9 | CASSVATGINTQYF | TGTGCCAGCAGCGTGGCTACCGGGATCAATACGCAGTATTTT
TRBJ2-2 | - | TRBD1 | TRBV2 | CASRTGTGAGGELFF | TGTGCCAGCAGGACCGGGACAGGGGCCGGCGGGGAGCTGTTTTTT
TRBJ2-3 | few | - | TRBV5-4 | CASSLGVGVPDTQYF | TGTGCCAGCAGCTTGGGGGTGGGAGTCCCAGATACGCAGTATTTT
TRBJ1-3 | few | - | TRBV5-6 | CASSLDPHAGRDTIYF | TGTGCCAGCAGCTTGGACCCGCATGCAGGGCGAGACACCATATATTTT
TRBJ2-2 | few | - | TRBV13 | CASSFRGANTGELFF | TGTGCCAGCAGCTTCAGGGGCGCGAACACCGGGGAGCTGTTTTTT
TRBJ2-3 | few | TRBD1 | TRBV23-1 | CASSPGQGADTQYF | TGCGCCAGCAGCCCCGGACAGGGGGCAGATACGCAGTATTTT